Listed below are T cell receptor beta chains from one sample, sequenced in a study of T-cell memory formation after mild COVID-19. TCRdb fed the 5' RACE reads into MiXCR, producing one record per CDR3 protein. The sample has roughly 170,000 distinct CDR3 sequences; approximately 17% are singletons. The sample consisted of PBMCs or a T cell subset sorted from them (not recorded which). These TCRs come from a man aged 18 to 30 who had mild COVID-19 (a few samples of this study predate the infection). Cell type and time point are not known. Both conserved end residues are part of each CDR3. The D gene is left open where the match is weak. The listing skips clone size in some rows; elsewhere it reads once, few, many or a size class.

>TRBV5-1|few|15|.|TRBJ2-3
CASSLLRESTDTQYF
TGCGCCAGCAGCTTGTTGAGGGAAAGCACAGATACGCAGTATTTT
>TRBV2|few|15|.|TRBJ1-4
CASSGGRGVAEKLFF
TGTGCCAGCAGCGGAGGAAGAGGGGTCGCTGAAAAACTGTTTTTT
>TRBV5-1|few|16|.|TRBJ1-4
CASSSTGRGADEKLFF
TGCGCCAGCAGCTCAACCGGCAGAGGGGCCGATGAAAAACTGTTTTTT
>TRBV11-2|many|14|TRBD2|TRBJ2-5
CASSLVPSGGARYF
TGTGCCAGCAGCTTAGTCCCTAGCGGGGGGGCCCGGTACTTC
>TRBV12-3/TRBV12-4|few|13|.|TRBJ2-5
CASSSSYQETQYF
TGTGCCAGCAGTTCTTCATACCAAGAGACCCAGTACTTC
>TRBV7-8|.|11|.|TRBJ2-1
CASGADNEQFF
TGTGCCAGCGGGGCAGACAATGAGCAGTTCTTC
>TRBV7-9|.|13|.|TRBJ1-6
CASSLREDSPLHF
TGTGCCAGCAGCTTACGAGAGGACAGTCCCCTCCACTTT
>TRBV5-1|few|15|.|TRBJ2-2
CASSLRASNTGELFF
TGCGCCAGCAGCTTGAGGGCTTCGAACACCGGGGAGCTGTTTTTT
>TRBV9|.|16|.|TRBJ2-3
CASSVSGGRNTDTQYF
TGTGCCAGCAGCGTATCTGGGGGCAGGAACACAGATACGCAGTATTTT
>TRBV5-8|few|13|.|TRBJ2-5
CASSPFESLTQYF
TGTGCCAGCAGCCCGTTTGAGTCGTTGACCCAGTACTTC
>TRBV29-1|.|11|.|TRBJ1-1
CSVERPTEAFF
TGCAGCGTTGAACGGCCCACTGAAGCTTTCTTT